Each of the 30 T cell receptor beta chains below was sequenced from the same sample in a study of blood T cells in healthy people across ages. The use of a sample-barcoded 5' primer and a J-beta primer mix characterized a second PCR of about 7 to 12 cycles. TCRdb fed the 5' RACE reads into MiXCR, producing one record per CDR3 protein. The repertoire consists of about a million distinct CDR3 sequences, with approximately 38% occurring once and the leading ten covering roughly 14%. The sequenced sample was blood. The receptors originated from a man aged 18 to 29 in good health.

This chain connects TRBV3-1 to TRBJ2-1; D remains unclear. Germline V lookup: CDR1 LGHDT, CDR2 YNNKEL (reference sequence). V dropped 0 bases and J dropped 4 bases, with 16 bases sitting between them. The CDR3 has 17 residues. The CDR3 reads CASSQDSGGPNYNEQFF. The CDR3 DNA reads TGTGCCAGCAGCCAAGATTCGGGCGGCCCGAATTACAATGAGCAGTTCTTC.

The genes are TRBV11-1 and TRBJ2-5, with a weak D call TRBD2 (5 bases). The CDR3 extends over 16 amino acids. Germline loops: CDR1 SGHAT, CDR2 FQDESV (reference sequence). The V end was cut by 1 base, the J end by 2 bases, with 14 bases between. CDR3 nucleotides: TGTGCCAGCAGCTTAGAAGGTGGACTTGAACAAGAGACCCAGTACTTC. As protein: CASSLEGGLEQETQYF.

This clonotype showed up just once. One end of the junction is discordant with germline, which a read error may explain. This chain links TRBV6-2 or TRBV6-3 with TRBJ2-2, with D unclear. The CDR3 is 17 amino acids. From germline, CDR1 is MNHEY and CDR2 SVGEGT. The CDR3 region is CAGSYSKIDSYTGELFF. CDR3 DNA sequence: TGTGCCGGCAGTTACTCTAAGATCGACTCCTACACCGGGGAGCTGTTTTTT.

This clonotype came up a few times. The J gene is TRBJ2-5, the V gene TRBV20-1, with a weak D call TRBD2 (6 bases). The germline V gene encodes CDR1 DFQATT and CDR2 SNEGSKA (reference sequence). The length of the CDR3 is 14 residues. The V and J ends lost 0 bases and 2 bases respectively, with 10 bases between them. CDR3 sequence (DNA): TGCAGTGCTAGAGACGCCGGGGGACAAGAGACCCAGTACTTC. It is translated as CSARDAGGQETQYF.

The chain has TRBV28 and TRBJ1-2; a weak D match, TRBD1 (6 bases). Looked up from germline, CDR1 is MDHEN and CDR2 is SYDVKM. The CDR3 covers 15 residues. The V end was cut by 4 bases, the J end by 5 bases, with 17 bases between. The CDR3 region has the DNA TGTGCCAGCAGTTCAGGGGTATTCTCTTATTATGGCTACACCTTC. This translates into CASSSGVFSYYGYTF.

This clonotype has only a few counts. The rearrangement joins TRBV6-2 or TRBV6-3 to TRBJ1-4; maybe TRBD1 (5 bases). With 1 base removed from V and 5 bases from J, the gap between germline ends came to 11 bases. Germline V lookup: CDR1 MNHEY, CDR2 SVGEGT. This CDR3 has 15 amino acids. The CDR3 DNA is TGTGCCAGCAGTTACTATGGGACGGCGAATGAAAAACTGTTTTTT. Translating it yields CASSYYGTANEKLFF.

This chain uses TRBV9 with TRBJ1-4; 10 nucleotides align to TRBD1. CDR1 and CDR2 (germline): SGDLS, YYNGEE. Unmatched junction bases numbered 3, after V lost 0 bases and J lost 7 bases. The CDR3 is 15 amino acids. CDR3 in DNA: TGTGCCAGCAGCGTAGGGGACAGGGGTATTGAAAAACTGTTTTTT. Amino acids: CASSVGDRGIEKLFF. Based on the CDR3 plus reference TRBV9 and TRBJ1-4, the full variable domain is DSGVTQTPKHLITATGQRVTLRCSPRSGDLSVYWYQQSLDQGLQFLIQYYNGEERAKGNILERFSAQQFPDLHSELNLSSLELGDSALYFCASSVGDRGIEKLFFGSGTQLSVL.

This clonotype was detected only once. The rearrangement joins TRBV5-1 to TRBJ1-6; 7 positions agree with TRBD1. J was trimmed by 10 bases and V by 0 bases; bases with no gene match: 19. The CDR3 consists of 19 residues. Germline CDR1 and CDR2: SGHRS and YFSETQ. CDR3 DNA: TGCGCCAGCAGCTTGGCCTCTCCCCATAGGAGGGGGCAAGGCTCACCCCTCCACTTT. Its protein product is CASSLASPHRRGQGSPLHF. Supplemented by reference TRBV5-1 and TRBJ1-6, the full variable domain reads KAGVTQTPRYLIKTRGQQVTLSCSPISGHRSVSWYQQTPGQGLQFLFEYFSETQRNKGNFPGRFSGRQFSNSRSEMNVSTLELGDSALYLCASSLASPHRRGQGSPLHFGNGTRLTVT.

In this sample, this clonotype turned up many times. This rearrangement joins TRBV4-3 to TRBJ1-2; no firm D call. This CDR3 is 14 amino acids long. Germline assignment: CDR1 LGHNA and CDR2 YSLEER. V shed 3 bases and J shed 4 bases, with 12 bases lying between them. CDR3 sequence (DNA): TGCGCCAGCAGCCAGGAGAGCACCTCCTATGGCTACACCTTC. Translating gives CASSQESTSYGYTF.

This clonotype was seen repeatedly, ten times or more. V and J are TRBV24-1 and TRBJ2-1; 7 bases fit TRBD2. The CDR3 loop spans 16 amino acids. Losses at the gene ends were 5 bases for V and 1 base for J; bases not matched to a gene: 7. Looked up from germline, CDR1 is KGHDR and CDR2 is SFDVKD. In DNA, the CDR3 is TGTGCCACCAGTGGGGATCTAGCGGATTCCTACAATGAGCAGTTCTTC. It codes for CATSGDLADSYNEQFF.

This chain connects TRBV5-1 to TRBJ1-1; tentative D call: TRBD1 (5 bases). Germline V CDR1 and CDR2: SGHRS, YFSETQ. This CDR3 has 15 amino acids. V was clipped by 3 bases and J by 0 bases, with 12 bases between them. CDR3 amino acids: CASSSARQMNTEAFF. The CDR3 DNA sequence: TGCGCCAGCAGCTCGGCCAGACAGATGAACACTGAAGCTTTCTTT.

This sequence joins TRBV29-1 and TRBJ2-3; 8 bases map to TRBD1. This CDR3 spans 15 amino acids. Trimming took 4 bases from V and 4 from J; bases not matched to a gene: 10. The germline CDR1 and CDR2 sequences are SQVTM and ANQGSEA. The chain's CDR3 is CSVGGTGTLADTQYF. The CDR3 bases are TGCAGCGTTGGGGGGACAGGTACCCTAGCAGATACGCAGTATTTT.

The chain is built from TRBV20-1 and TRBJ2-3; 8 nucleotides line up with TRBD2. CDR3 size: 14 residues. Germline CDR1 and CDR2: DFQATT and SNEGSKA (reference sequence). V lost 6 bases and J lost 3; bases outside the gene matches: 8. CDR3 sequence: CSASRGGQTDTQYF. CDR3 in DNA: TGCAGTGCGTCCCGGGGGGGCCAGACAGATACGCAGTATTTT.

This chain links TRBV2 with TRBJ1-2; TRBD1 aligns across 7 bases. The V gene end was trimmed by 10 bases and the J gene end by 5 bases; junction bases not matched to a gene: 7. Germline values: CDR1 SNHLY, CDR2 FYNNEI. This CDR3 spans 12 amino acids. CDR3 sequence: CAIRDREYGYTF. CDR3 DNA sequence: TGTGCCATCCGGGACAGAGAGTATGGCTACACCTTC.

In this sample, this clonotype turned up a few times. The chain links TRBV6-6 to TRBJ1-5; 9 bases are a match to TRBD1. There are 14 residues in the CDR3. J lost 6 bases, V lost 6 bases, and 6 bases had no gene match. Germline assignment: CDR1 MNHNY and CDR2 SVGAGI (reference sequence). CDR3 region: CASSWDREGQPQHF. Written as DNA, the CDR3 is TGTGCCAGCAGCTGGGACAGGGAGGGTCAGCCCCAGCATTTT.

CDR3 nucleotides: TGTGCCAGCAGCCCCCGGACCATCCTAGACTATGGCTACACCTTC. This sequence encodes CASSPRTILDYGYTF. V gene TRBV11-1 combines with J gene TRBJ1-2; the D is unclear. This CDR3 has 15 amino acids. Germline V CDR1 and CDR2: SGHAT, FQDESV (reference sequence). V dropped 5 bases and J dropped 3 bases, with 16 bases sitting between them.

This sequence joins TRBV6-2 or TRBV6-3 and TRBJ1-2; D is uncertain. The CDR3 has 13 amino acids. Germline CDR1 and CDR2: MNHEY and SVGEGT. Trimming took off 2 bases at V and 4 bases at J, with 8 bases between the two ends. The CDR3 nucleotides are TGTGCCAGCAGTTACGCCGCCCTCTATGGCTACACCTTC. It encodes CASSYAALYGYTF.

The gene calls are TRBV7-9 and TRBJ2-7; 9 bases fit TRBD2. The V gene end was trimmed by 1 base and the J gene end by 3 bases; junction bases not matched to a gene: 7. Germline V gene data show CDR1 as SEHNR and CDR2 as FQNEAQ (reference sequence). This CDR3 has 16 amino acids. CDR3 protein: CASSLVSLAGIYEQYF. The CDR3 DNA is TGTGCCAGCAGCTTAGTGAGCCTAGCGGGGATCTACGAGCAGTACTTC.

This clonotype was seen more than once but under ten times. The rearrangement uses TRBV9 and TRBJ2-3, with D perhaps given as TRBD1 or TRBD2 (5 bases each). V was clipped by 4 bases and J by 2 bases, with 14 bases between them. Looked up from germline, CDR1 is SGDLS and CDR2 is YYNGEE. CDR3 length: 15 amino acids. The CDR3 region is CASSPGTLPTDTQYF. For the CDR3, the DNA is TGTGCCAGCAGCCCCGGGACCCTCCCCACAGATACGCAGTATTTT.

This clonotype was counted ten times or more. V and J are TRBV4-1 and TRBJ2-1; unclear D gene. The CDR3 totals 14 residues. Trimming left V 0 bases short and J 6 bases short, with 9 bases between. Germline V gene data show CDR1 as MGHRA and CDR2 as YSYEKL. The CDR3 coding sequence is TGCGCCAGCAGCCAAGATAGCTCATCCAATGAGCAGTTCTTC. Protein sequence: CASSQDSSSNEQFF.

The genes are TRBV6-6 and TRBJ1-1; D call uncertain. The CDR3 contains 15 residues. Per the germline V gene, CDR1 is MNHNY and CDR2 is SVGAGI (reference sequence). Trimming removed 6 bases at V and 0 bases at J, with 14 bases between. The CDR3 loop is CASRWIRSMNTEAFF. In DNA form, the CDR3 reads TGTGCCAGCAGATGGATAAGGTCCATGAACACTGAAGCTTTCTTT.

Many counts were recorded for this clonotype. This chain joins TRBV27 and TRBJ1-2, with D uncertain. This CDR3 region has 13 residues. The V end lost 6 bases, the J end lost 2 bases, and 10 bases lay between the germline ends. The germline V gene has CDR1 MNHEY and CDR2 SMNVEV (reference sequence). CDR3 bases: TGTGCCAGCAGGGCCACCCAAAACTATGGCTACACCTTC. Its translation is CASRATQNYGYTF.

This clonotype was observed a handful of times. Being one base from a much bigger clone, this may be a read error. The CDR3 protein is CASSQDLGSGYTF. The CDR3 DNA follows: TGCGCCAGCAGCCAAGATCTTGGCTCTGGCTACACCTTC. The chain carries TRBV4-1 and TRBJ1-2; D is ambiguous. The CDR3 has 13 residues. The V and J ends lost 0 bases and 7 bases respectively, with 9 bases between them. Germline V gene sequence: CDR1 MGHRA, CDR2 YSYEKL.

This clonotype turned up a few times. The chain combines TRBV20-1 with TRBJ1-5; D gene uncertain. Germline V gene sequence: CDR1 DFQATT, CDR2 SNEGSKA (reference sequence). V was trimmed by 6 bases and J by 4 bases, leaving 13 bases between them. This CDR3 region has 13 residues. CDR3 bases: TGCAGTGCCAAGGGCCATTATAATCAGCCCCAGCATTTT. The encoded protein is CSAKGHYNQPQHF.

The table lists this clonotype with a few counts. One end of the junction is discordant with germline, which a read error may explain. The genes are TRBV7-7 and TRBJ2-3, with D tentatively TRBD1 (7 bases). The CDR3 extends over 14 amino acids. Germline CDR1 SSHAT, CDR2 FNYEAQ (reference sequence). The CDR3 here is CASSRQGGADTQYF. The CDR3 bases are TGTGCTAGCAGCCGACAGGGAGGAGCAGATACGCAGTATTTT.

The CDR3 sequence: CASSENPGFQETQYF. CDR3 in DNA: TGTGCCAGCAGTGAAAATCCTGGATTCCAAGAGACCCAGTACTTC. The chain recombines TRBV6-1 with TRBJ2-5; D uncertain. The length of the CDR3 is 15 residues. V was pared by 2 bases and J by 1 base, with 11 bases between. Germline-derived CDR1 and CDR2 are MNHNS and SASEGT.

This clonotype was seen at least ten times. V usage is TRBV12-3 or TRBV12-4 and J usage is TRBJ1-5; D remains ambiguous. V lost 0 bases and J 3 bases, leaving 6 bases between the germline ends. The CDR3 length is 14 residues. CDR3 sequence reads: CASSLALTNQPQHF. The CDR3 nucleotides are TGTGCCAGCAGTTTAGCGCTGACCAATCAGCCCCAGCATTTT.

The rearrangement uses TRBV5-1 and TRBJ1-1; D gene uncertain. The germline V gene encodes CDR1 SGHRS and CDR2 YFSETQ. The CDR3 runs to 14 residues. V shed 5 bases and J shed 2 bases, with 13 bases lying between them. CDR3: CASSWGTDNTEAFF. The CDR3 DNA reads TGCGCCAGCAGTTGGGGAACGGACAACACTGAAGCTTTCTTT.

The chain employs TRBV20-1 and TRBJ2-1; TRBD1 might be the D (5 bases). Germline V lookup: CDR1 DFQATT, CDR2 SNEGSKA (reference sequence). V was shortened by 1 base and J by 4 bases, with 14 bases between the two germline ends. The CDR3 is made up of 15 amino acids. The CDR3 DNA reads TGCAGTGCTAGAGGGGCAGGACAAGTTTACAATGAGCAGTTCTTC. Amino acids: CSARGAGQVYNEQFF.

This clonotype was seen only a few times. The chain carries TRBV6-2 or TRBV6-3 and TRBJ1-1, with a weak D call TRBD1 (6 bases). CDR3 length equals 14 residues. The ends were cut back, 0 bases at V and 6 bases at J, with 11 bases in the middle. CDR1 MNHEY and CDR2 SVGEGT come from the germline V gene. CDR3 coding DNA: TGTGCCAGCAGTTACTCTGGGGGGGCAGCTGAAGCTTTCTTT. Translated: CASSYSGGAAEAFF.